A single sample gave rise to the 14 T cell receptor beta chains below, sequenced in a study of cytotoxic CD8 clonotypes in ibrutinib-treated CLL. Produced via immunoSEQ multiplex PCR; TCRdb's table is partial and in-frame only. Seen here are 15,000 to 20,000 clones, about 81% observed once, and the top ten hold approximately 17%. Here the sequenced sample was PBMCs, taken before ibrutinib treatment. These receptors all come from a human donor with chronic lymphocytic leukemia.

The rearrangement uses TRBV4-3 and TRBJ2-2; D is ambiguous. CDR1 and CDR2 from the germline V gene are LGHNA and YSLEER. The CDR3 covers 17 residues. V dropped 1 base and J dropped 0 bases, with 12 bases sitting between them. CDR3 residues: CASSQASGPSNTGELFF. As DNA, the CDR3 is TGCGCCAGCAGCCAAGCATCCGGACCATCGAACACCGGGGAGCTGTTTTTT.

In DNA, the CDR3 is TGTGCCAGCAGCGTAGGGCGCCGGGACAAAAACGAGCAGTACTTC. It encodes CASSVGRRDKNEQYF. The chain combines TRBV9 with TRBJ2-7; tentative D call: TRBD1 (6 bases). Germline V gene data show CDR1 as SGDLS and CDR2 as YYNGEE. The CDR3 consists of 15 residues. V lost 0 bases and J lost 5, with 15 bases in between.

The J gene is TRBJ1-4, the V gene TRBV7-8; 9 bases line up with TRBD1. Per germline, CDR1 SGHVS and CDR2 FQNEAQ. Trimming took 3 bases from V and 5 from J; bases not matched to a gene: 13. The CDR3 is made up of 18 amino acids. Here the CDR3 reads CASSLGQGLLRLNEKLFF. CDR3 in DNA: TGTGCCAGCAGCTTGGGACAGGGTCTGTTAAGATTGAATGAAAAACTGTTTTTT.

The CDR3 DNA follows: TGTGCCAGTAGTCCTCAGGGGACTAGCGGGGGGAACGAGCAGTACTTC. This gives the protein CASSPQGTSGGNEQYF. The J gene is TRBJ2-7, the V gene TRBV19; 15 bases map to TRBD2. The CDR3 runs to 16 residues. CDR1 is LNHDA, CDR2 SQIVND, per germline (reference sequence). Losses at the gene ends were 5 bases for V and 5 bases for J; bases not matched to a gene: 7.

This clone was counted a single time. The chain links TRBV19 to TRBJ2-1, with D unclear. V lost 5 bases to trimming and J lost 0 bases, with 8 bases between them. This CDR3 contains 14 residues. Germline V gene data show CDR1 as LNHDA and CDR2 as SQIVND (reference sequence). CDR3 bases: TGTGCCAGTAGTCCCCTTAGCTCCTACAATGAGCAGTTCTTC. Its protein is CASSPLSSYNEQFF.

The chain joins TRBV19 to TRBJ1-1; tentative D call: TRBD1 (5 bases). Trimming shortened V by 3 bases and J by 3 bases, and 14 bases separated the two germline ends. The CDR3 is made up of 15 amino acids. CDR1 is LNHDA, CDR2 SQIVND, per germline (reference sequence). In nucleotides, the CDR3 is TGTGCCAGTAGTATTCGCGGAGGGGAGTACACTGAAGCTTTCTTT. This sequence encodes CASSIRGGEYTEAFF. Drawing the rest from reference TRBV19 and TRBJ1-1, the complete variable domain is DGGITQSPKYLFRKEGQNVTLSCEQNLNHDAMYWYRQDPGQGLRLIYYSQIVNDFQKGDIAEGYSVSREKKESFPLTVTSAQKNPTAFYLCASSIRGGEYTEAFFGQGTRLTVV.

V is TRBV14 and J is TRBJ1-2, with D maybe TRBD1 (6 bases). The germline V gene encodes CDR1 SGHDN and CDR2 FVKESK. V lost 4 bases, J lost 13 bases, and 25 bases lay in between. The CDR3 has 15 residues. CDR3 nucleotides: TGTGCCAGCAGCCCTCAAGGTACGGGGGCCCTCTACCCCACCTTC. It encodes CASSPQGTGALYPTF.

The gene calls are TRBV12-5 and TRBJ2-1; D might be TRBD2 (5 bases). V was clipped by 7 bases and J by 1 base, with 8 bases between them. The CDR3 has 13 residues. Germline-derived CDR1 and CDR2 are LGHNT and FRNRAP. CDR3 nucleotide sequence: TGTGCTAGTGTGGGAGAGTCCTACAATGAGCAGTTCTTC. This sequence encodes CASVGESYNEQFF.

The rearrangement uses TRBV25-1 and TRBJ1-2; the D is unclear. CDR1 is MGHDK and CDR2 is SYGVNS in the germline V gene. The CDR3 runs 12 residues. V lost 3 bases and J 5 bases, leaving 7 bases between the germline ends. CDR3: CASSDWAYGYTF. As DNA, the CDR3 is TGTGCCAGCAGTGATTGGGCATATGGCTACACCTTC.

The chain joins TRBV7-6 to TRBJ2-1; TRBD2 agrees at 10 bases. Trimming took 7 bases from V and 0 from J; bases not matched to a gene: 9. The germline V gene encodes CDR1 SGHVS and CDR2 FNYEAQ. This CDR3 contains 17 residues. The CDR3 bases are TGTGCCAGCACCACCCGGACTAGCGGCCACTCCTACAATGAGCAGTTCTTC. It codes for CASTTRTSGHSYNEQFF.

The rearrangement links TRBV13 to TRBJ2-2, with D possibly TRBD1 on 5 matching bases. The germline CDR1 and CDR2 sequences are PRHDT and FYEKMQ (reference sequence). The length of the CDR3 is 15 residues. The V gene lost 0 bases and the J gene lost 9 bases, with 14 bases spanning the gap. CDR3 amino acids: CASSLGGHNLRELFF. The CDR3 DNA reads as TGTGCCAGCAGCTTAGGGGGGCATAATCTTCGGGAGCTGTTTTTT. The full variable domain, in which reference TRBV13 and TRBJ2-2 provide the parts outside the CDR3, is AAGVIQSPRHLIKEKRETATLKCYPIPRHDTVYWYQQGPGQDPQFLISFYEKMQSDKGSIPDRFSAQQFSDYHSELNMSSLELGDSALYFCASSLGGHNLRELFFGEGSRLTVL.

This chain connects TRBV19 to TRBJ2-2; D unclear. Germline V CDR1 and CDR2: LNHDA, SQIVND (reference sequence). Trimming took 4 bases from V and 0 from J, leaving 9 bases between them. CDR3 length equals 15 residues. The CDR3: CASSKGGANTGELFF. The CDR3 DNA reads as TGTGCCAGTAGTAAGGGTGGAGCGAACACCGGGGAGCTGTTTTTT.

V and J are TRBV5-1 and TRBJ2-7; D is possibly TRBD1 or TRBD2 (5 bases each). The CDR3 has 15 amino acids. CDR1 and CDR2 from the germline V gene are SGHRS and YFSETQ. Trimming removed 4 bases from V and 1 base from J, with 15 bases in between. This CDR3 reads CASSLSGTVSYEQYF. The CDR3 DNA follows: TGCGCCAGCAGCCTCTCCGGGACGGTTTCCTACGAGCAGTACTTC. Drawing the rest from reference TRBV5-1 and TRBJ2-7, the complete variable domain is KAGVTQTPRYLIKTRGQQVTLSCSPISGHRSVSWYQQTPGQGLQFLFEYFSETQRNKGNFPGRFSGRQFSNSRSEMNVSTLELGDSALYLCASSLSGTVSYEQYFGPGTRLTVT.

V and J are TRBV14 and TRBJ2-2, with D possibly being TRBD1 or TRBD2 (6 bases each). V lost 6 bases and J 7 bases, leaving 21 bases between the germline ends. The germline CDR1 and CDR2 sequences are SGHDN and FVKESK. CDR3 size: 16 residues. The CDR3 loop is CASSKTIRGPDGELFF. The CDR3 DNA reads TGTGCCAGCAGTAAAACGATTCGGGGGCCCGACGGGGAGCTGTTTTTT.